This T cell receptor beta chain came from a study of blood T cell repertoires in COVID-19. Study-wide context: The United States, Italy and Spain provided the acute and convalescent COVID-19 samples. Sample material is recorded as cDNA or gDNA derived from T cells, B-cell-depleted T cells, or PBMCs.

In the original analysis: Estimation of nucleated cell counts was performed using reference gene primer amplification. Assay: immunoSEQ multiplex PCR; the TCRdb copy retains only in-frame clones and omits some. The V and J calls and clone size come from that table; D and trimming were worked out from the DNA. This table has 150,000 to 180,000 clones, roughly 84% appearing once. Trimming removed 4 bases from V and 0 bases from J; junction bases left unmatched: 3. The germline CDR1 and CDR2 sequences are MNHEY and SMNVEV (reference sequence). This CDR3 is 16 amino acids long. Enrolled during active infection, Seattle patients were then followed longitudinally. This clone was detected many times.

The sequenced sample consisted of peripheral blood. This chain links TRBV27 with TRBJ2-2; TRBD2 agrees at 9 bases. The receptor was isolated from a woman in her sixties or seventies with COVID-19, enrolled during active disease. CDR3 sequence (DNA): TGTGCCAGCAGTTCTTTAGCGGGAGCGAACACCGGGGAGCTGTTTTTT. Its protein is CASSSLAGANTGELFF.